This TCR gamma chain was captured by sequencing in a study of gamma-delta T cells after stem cell transplantation. TCRdb re-called clones from the RT-PCR reads using CATT. The sample yields 400 or so gamma-chain clones, 2.1% seen once. By proportion, this clone is hyperexpanded. This same CDR3 is encoded by further DNA sequences in the sample. Trimming removed 2 bases from V and 5 bases from J; junction bases left unmatched: 0. CDR3 length: 15 amino acids. CDR1 is GITISATS and CDR2 is ISYDGTV in the germline V gene (reference sequence). V is TRGV9 and J is TRGJP. This TCR was recovered from a human donor. It is not recorded whose cells these are; they may come from a transplant donor. The sample was gamma-delta T cells. The CDR3 loop reads CALWEEELGKKIKVF. Here the CDR3 DNA reads TGTGCCTTGTGGGAGGAAGAGTTGGGCAAAAAAATCAAGGTATTT.